A single sample is the source of the 15 T cell receptor beta chains below, sequenced in a study of T cells in Graves' hyperthyroidism and ophthalmopathy. The TCR beta CDR3 regions underwent amplification using RNA transcripts as the source. A first-round RT-PCR of the TCR CDR3 used the HTBI primer set. A single record per CDR3 protein comes from TCRdb applying MiXCR to the multiplex PCR reads. The table shows about 270,000 distinct CDR3 sequences, with around 25% occurring only once. The material sequenced was blood. These TCRs come from a man aged 35-49 years with Graves' hyperthyroidism that later progressed to Graves' ophthalmopathy.

This clonotype was observed at least ten times. J is TRBJ1-1 and V is TRBV7-3, with D unclear. Germline loops: CDR1 SGHTA, CDR2 FQGTGA. The V gene lost 0 bases and the J gene lost 4 bases, with 18 bases spanning the gap. The CDR3 loop spans 17 amino acids. The chain's CDR3 is CASSLTSHGTSGTEAFF. The CDR3, as DNA: TGTGCCAGCAGCTTAACGTCACACGGAACTTCCGGCACTGAAGCTTTCTTT.

This clonotype has a count of ten or more. V usage is TRBV6-2 or TRBV6-3 and J usage is TRBJ2-2; TRBD2 agrees at 10 bases. After removal of 2 bases from V and 5 bases from J, the junction contained 5 bases not matched to a gene. CDR1 and CDR2 (germline): MNHEY, SVGEGT. This CDR3 contains 16 residues. CDR3 protein: CASSYEASGSTGELFF. The CDR3 nucleotides are TGTGCCAGCAGTTACGAGGCTAGCGGGAGTACCGGGGAGCTGTTTTTT.

This clonotype came up many times. J is TRBJ2-7 and V is TRBV6-2 or TRBV6-3; possibly TRBD2 for D (5 bases). The CDR3 runs to 14 residues. Per germline, CDR1 MNHEY and CDR2 SVGEGT. Deletions cut 2 bases from V and 6 bases from J, with 14 bases between. The CDR3 loop is CASSYPSGGPEQYF. The CDR3 DNA reads as TGTGCCAGCAGTTACCCCAGCGGTGGGCCCGAGCAGTACTTC.

This clonotype appeared a few times. The chain couples TRBV6-1 to TRBJ2-7, with D tentatively TRBD1 (6 bases). Germline lookup yields CDR1 MNHNS and CDR2 SASEGT. This CDR3 spans 12 amino acids. V lost 6 bases, J lost 6 bases, and 12 bases lay in between. CDR3 sequence reads: CASRDSYGEQYF. In DNA, the CDR3 is TGTGCCAGCAGGGACAGTTACGGCGAGCAGTACTTC.

The V gene is TRBV7-6, the J gene TRBJ2-7, with a weak D call TRBD1 (5 bases). V was trimmed by 4 bases and J by 3 bases, leaving 10 bases between them. CDR1 SGHVS and CDR2 FNYEAQ come from the germline V gene. The length of the CDR3 is 13 residues. The CDR3 DNA reads as TGTGCCAGCAGCTCAGGGCCAGGCTACGAGCAGTACTTC. It translates to CASSSGPGYEQYF.

In its sample, this clonotype was seen many times. The chain carries TRBV7-9 and TRBJ2-7; a possible D gene is TRBD1 (5 bases). The V gene's germline CDR1 is SEHNR and CDR2 FQNEAQ (reference sequence). There are 11 residues in the CDR3. V was clipped by 7 bases and J by 6 bases, with 10 bases between them. This chain's CDR3 is CASTQGVEQYF. CDR3 DNA: TGTGCCAGCACCCAGGGCGTCGAGCAGTACTTC.

This chain links TRBV11-2 with TRBJ2-5, with no clear D. Germline CDR1 and CDR2: SGHAT and FQNNGV. The CDR3 has 14 amino acids. Trimming removed 1 base from V and 5 bases from J, with 11 bases in between. CDR3 residues: CASSLGRATETQYF. The CDR3 region has the DNA TGTGCCAGCAGCTTAGGACGGGCGACGGAGACCCAGTACTTC. Variable domain in full (rest from reference TRBV11-2 and TRBJ2-5): EAGVAQSPRYKIIEKRQSVAFWCNPISGHATLYWYQQILGQGPKLLIQFQNNGVVDDSQLPKDRFSAERLKGVDSTLKIQPAKLEDSAVYLCASSLGRATETQYFGPGTRLLVL.

Ten or more counts support this clonotype. V usage is TRBV12-5 and J usage is TRBJ2-3, with D possibly TRBD1 on 5 matching bases. This CDR3 region has 14 residues. The germline V gene has CDR1 LGHNT and CDR2 FRNRAP. Trimming shortened V by 3 bases and J by 4 bases, and 11 bases separated the two germline ends. The CDR3 DNA reads as TGTGCTAGTGGTTTCCGACAGCTGGCAGATACGCAGTATTTT. Protein: CASGFRQLADTQYF.

This clonotype showed up just a few times. This chain joins TRBV4-1 and TRBJ2-7; no firm D call. The CDR3 totals 14 residues. V lost 1 base and J 3 bases, leaving 10 bases between the germline ends. Germline CDR1 is MGHRA and CDR2 is YSYEKL. The CDR3 sequence is CASSQVGSLYEQYF. The DNA for the CDR3 is TGCGCCAGCAGCCAAGTAGGCAGTCTCTACGAGCAGTACTTC.

This clonotype was observed at least ten times. The chain has TRBV19 and TRBJ2-5, with a tentative D call TRBD2 (5 bases). The CDR3 contains 15 residues. Germline values: CDR1 LNHDA, CDR2 SQIVND (reference sequence). Trimming removed 5 bases from V and 4 bases from J, with 17 bases in between. The CDR3 loop is CASSWKREPLETQYF. In DNA form, the CDR3 reads TGTGCCAGTAGTTGGAAGAGGGAGCCTCTAGAGACCCAGTACTTC.

Points on this clonotype: It may be a read error: a sequence one base away is much more abundant. The chain employs TRBV6-2 or TRBV6-3 and TRBJ2-3; 7 positions agree with TRBD1. The CDR3 is 15 residues long. CDR1 and CDR2 from the germline V gene are MNHEY and SVGEGT. With 4 bases clipped from V and 3 bases from J, the junction kept 7 bases outside the gene matches. The CDR3 bases are TGTGCCAGCAGTTGCGGCAGGGGGTTAACAGATACGCAGTATTTT. It translates to CASSCGRGLTDTQYF.

This clonotype has ten or more counts. The J gene is TRBJ1-2, the V gene TRBV19; weak D call: TRBD1 (6 bases). The CDR3 runs 16 residues. The ends were cut back, 5 bases at V and 5 bases at J, with 21 bases in the middle. The germline gives CDR1 LNHDA, CDR2 SQIVND (reference sequence). The CDR3, as DNA: TGTGCCAGTAGTGTATTAAGAGGGACACGACCTTATGGCTACACCTTC. Translating it yields CASSVLRGTRPYGYTF.

This clonotype was observed at least ten times. V gene TRBV2 combines with J gene TRBJ2-7; tentative D call: TRBD2 (5 bases). The CDR3 consists of 14 residues. From germline, CDR1 is SNHLY and CDR2 FYNNEI. V lost 4 bases, J lost 6 bases, and 16 bases lay in between. In DNA form, the CDR3 reads TGTGCCAGCAGTGTAGAGCTAGCTCCCCTCGAGCAGTACTTC. The encoded protein is CASSVELAPLEQYF. Combining the CDR3 with reference TRBV2 and TRBJ2-7 gives the whole variable domain EPEVTQTPSHQVTQMGQEVILRCVPISNHLYFYWYRQILGQKVEFLVSFYNNEISEKSEIFDDQFSVERPDGSNFTLKIRSTKLEDSAMYFCASSVELAPLEQYFGPGTRLTVT.

This clonotype was recorded at least ten times. This chain joins TRBV20-1 and TRBJ2-1, with 11 bases fitting TRBD1. With V trimmed by 6 bases and J by 9 bases, 10 bases remained unmatched. Germline CDR1 and CDR2: DFQATT and SNEGSKA (reference sequence). There are 14 residues in the CDR3. The CDR3 reads CSAGQGGDIREQFF. DNA of the CDR3: TGCAGTGCGGGACAGGGGGGTGATATTCGTGAGCAGTTCTTC.

Many counts were recorded for this clonotype. The V and J genes are TRBV6-2 or TRBV6-3 and TRBJ1-2; no definite D call. This CDR3 comprises 12 residues. CDR1 is MNHEY and CDR2 is SVGEGT in the germline V gene. Written as DNA, the CDR3 is TGTGCTTATTGGGAGAGTCACTATGGCTACACCTTC. This sequence encodes CAYWESHYGYTF.